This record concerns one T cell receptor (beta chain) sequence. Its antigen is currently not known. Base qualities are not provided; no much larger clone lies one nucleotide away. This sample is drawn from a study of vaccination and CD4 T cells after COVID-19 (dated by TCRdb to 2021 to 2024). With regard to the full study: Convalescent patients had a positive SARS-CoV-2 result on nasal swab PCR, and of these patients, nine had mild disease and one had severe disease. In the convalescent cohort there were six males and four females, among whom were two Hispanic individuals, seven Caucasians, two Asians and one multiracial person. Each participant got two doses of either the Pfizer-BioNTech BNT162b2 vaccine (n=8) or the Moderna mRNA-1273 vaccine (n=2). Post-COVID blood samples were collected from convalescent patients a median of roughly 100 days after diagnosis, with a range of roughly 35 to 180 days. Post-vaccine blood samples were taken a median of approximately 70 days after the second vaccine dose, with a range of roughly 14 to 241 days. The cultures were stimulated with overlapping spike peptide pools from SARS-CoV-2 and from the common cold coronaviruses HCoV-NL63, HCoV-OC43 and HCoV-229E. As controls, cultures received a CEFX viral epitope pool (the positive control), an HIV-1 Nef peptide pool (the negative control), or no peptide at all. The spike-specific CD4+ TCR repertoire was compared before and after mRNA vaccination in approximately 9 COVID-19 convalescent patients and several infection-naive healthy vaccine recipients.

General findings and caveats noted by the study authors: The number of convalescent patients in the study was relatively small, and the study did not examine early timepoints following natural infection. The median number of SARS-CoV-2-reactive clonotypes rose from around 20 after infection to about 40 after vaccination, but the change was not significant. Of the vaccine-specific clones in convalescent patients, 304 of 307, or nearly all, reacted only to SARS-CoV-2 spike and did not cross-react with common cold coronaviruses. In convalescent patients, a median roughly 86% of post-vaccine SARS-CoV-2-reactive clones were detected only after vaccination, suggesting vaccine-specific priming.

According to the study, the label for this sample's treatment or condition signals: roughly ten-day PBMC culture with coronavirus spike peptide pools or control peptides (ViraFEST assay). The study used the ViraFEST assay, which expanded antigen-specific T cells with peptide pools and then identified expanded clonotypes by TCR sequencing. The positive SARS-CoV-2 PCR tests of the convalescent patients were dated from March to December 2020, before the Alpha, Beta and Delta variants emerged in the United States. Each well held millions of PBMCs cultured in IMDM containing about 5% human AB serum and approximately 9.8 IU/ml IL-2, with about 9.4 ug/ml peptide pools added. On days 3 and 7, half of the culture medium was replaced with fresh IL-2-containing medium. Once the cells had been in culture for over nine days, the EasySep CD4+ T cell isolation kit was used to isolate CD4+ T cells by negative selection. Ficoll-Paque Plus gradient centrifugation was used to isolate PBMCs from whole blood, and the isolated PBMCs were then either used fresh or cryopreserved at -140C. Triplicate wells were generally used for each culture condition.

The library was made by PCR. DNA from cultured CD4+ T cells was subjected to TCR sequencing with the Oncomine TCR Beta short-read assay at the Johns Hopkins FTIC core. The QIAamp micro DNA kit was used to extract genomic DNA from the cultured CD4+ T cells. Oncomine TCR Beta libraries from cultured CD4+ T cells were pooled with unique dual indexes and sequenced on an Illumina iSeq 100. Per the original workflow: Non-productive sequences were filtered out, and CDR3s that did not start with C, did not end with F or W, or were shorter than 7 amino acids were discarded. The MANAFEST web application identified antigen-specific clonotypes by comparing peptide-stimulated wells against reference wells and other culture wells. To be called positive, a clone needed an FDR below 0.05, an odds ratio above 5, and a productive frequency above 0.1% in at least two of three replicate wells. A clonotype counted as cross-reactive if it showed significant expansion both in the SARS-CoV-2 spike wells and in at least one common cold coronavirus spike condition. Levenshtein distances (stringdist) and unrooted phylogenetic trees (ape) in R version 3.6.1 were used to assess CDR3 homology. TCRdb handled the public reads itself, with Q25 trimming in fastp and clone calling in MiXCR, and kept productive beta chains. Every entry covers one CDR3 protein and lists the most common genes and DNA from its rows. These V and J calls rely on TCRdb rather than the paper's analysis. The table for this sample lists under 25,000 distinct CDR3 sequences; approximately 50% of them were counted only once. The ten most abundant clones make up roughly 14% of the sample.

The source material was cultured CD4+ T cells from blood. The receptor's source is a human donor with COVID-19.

The CDR3 region has the sequence CASSRGPGNQETQYF. The DNA sequence is as follows: TGCGCCAGCAGCCGGGGCCCGGGGAACCAAGAGACCCAGTACTTC. Recombination joined TRBV5-1 with TRBJ2-5, with the D gene possibly TRBD1 or TRBD2, each one fitting 5 bases. The CDR3 measures 15 amino acids from cysteine to phenylalanine. Only the CDR3 DNA is retained, 45 bases long and in frame from the first base. V and J lose 4 bases and 0 bases, and a span of 13 bases separates them. The germline V gene sets CDR1 to SGHRS and CDR2 to YFSETQ. Where the CDR3 stops, the reference TRBV5-1 and TRBJ2-5 genes take over; the full variable domain is KAGVTQTPRYLIKTRGQQVTLSCSPISGHRSVSWYQQTPGQGLQFLFEYFSETQRNKGNFPGRFSGRQFSNSRSEMNVSTLELGDSALYLCASSRGPGNQETQYFGPGTRLLVL.